Here is one T cell receptor beta chain with its context. The target antigen is unknown. The record originates from a study of blood T cells in healthy people across ages. General study results and limits: Diversity was higher, and naive CD4+ cells more numerous, in long-lived donors than in aged donors.

A J-beta primer mix and a sample-barcoded 5' primer were used in a second PCR of about 6 to 12 cycles. All samples yielded 2.5 million or more CDR3-containing paired-end reads. One entry per CDR3 protein, called by TCRdb with MiXCR from the 5' RACE reads. The top ten hold approximately 40% of the sample, which has approximately 800,000 distinct CDR3 sequences, 50% to 65% seen once. The CDR3 spans 14 residues. Trimming took 6 bases from V and 0 from J, leaving 11 bases between them. The germline V gene has CDR1 SEHNR and CDR2 FQNEAQ (reference sequence). The chain combines TRBV7-9 with TRBJ1-1; tentative D call: TRBD1 (5 bases). This clonotype was sampled from a man older than 75 in good health. Material: blood. CDR3 amino acids: CASRGVRLNTEAFF. CDR3 DNA sequence: TGTGCCAGCAGGGGGGTCAGGTTGAACACTGAAGCTTTCTTT.